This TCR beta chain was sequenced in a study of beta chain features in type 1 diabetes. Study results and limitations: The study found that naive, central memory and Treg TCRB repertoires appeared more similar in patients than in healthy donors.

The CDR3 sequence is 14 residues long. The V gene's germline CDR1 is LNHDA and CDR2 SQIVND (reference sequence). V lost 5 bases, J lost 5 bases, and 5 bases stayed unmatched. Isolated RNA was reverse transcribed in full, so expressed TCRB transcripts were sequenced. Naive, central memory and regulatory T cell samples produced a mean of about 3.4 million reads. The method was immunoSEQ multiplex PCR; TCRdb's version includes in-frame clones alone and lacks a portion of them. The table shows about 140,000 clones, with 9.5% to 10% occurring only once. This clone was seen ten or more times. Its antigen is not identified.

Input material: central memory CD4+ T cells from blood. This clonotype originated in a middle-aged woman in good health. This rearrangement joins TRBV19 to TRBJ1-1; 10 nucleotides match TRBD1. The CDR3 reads CASSGGQGKTEAFF. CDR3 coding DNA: TGTGCCAGTAGTGGGGGACAGGGGAAGACTGAAGCTTTCTTT. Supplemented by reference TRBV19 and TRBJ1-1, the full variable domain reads DGGITQSPKYLFRKEGQNVTLSCEQNLNHDAMYWYRQDPGQGLRLIYYSQIVNDFQKGDIAEGYSVSREKKESFPLTVTSAQKNPTAFYLCASSGGQGKTEAFFGQGTRLTVV.